A single sample is the source of the 22 T cell receptor beta chains below, sequenced in a study of blood T cells in healthy people across ages. Using a J-beta primer mix together with a sample-barcoded 5' primer, a second PCR was run for about 7 to 12 cycles. In TCRdb, the 5' RACE reads were re-called with MiXCR into one record per CDR3 protein. The sample has 660,000 or so distinct CDR3 sequences, under 70% seen once. Specimen: blood. All receptors come from a man aged 55 to 70 in good health.

There are a few counts of this clonotype. The V call is TRBV28, the J call TRBJ2-7; D tentatively reads TRBD1 or TRBD2 (5 bases each). Between the trimmed V and J ends, which lost 10 bases and 4 bases, there was a span of 17 bases. In germline, CDR1 is MDHEN, CDR2 SYDVKM. The length of the CDR3 is 13 residues. The CDR3 here is CATSGGVGYEQYF. Here the CDR3 DNA reads TGTGCCACATCTGGGGGTGTGGGGTACGAGCAGTACTTC.

CDR3 DNA sequence: TGCGCCAGCAGCTTGAGGGCAGGCTCCTACGAGCAGTACTTC. Its protein product is CASSLRAGSYEQYF. The chain combines TRBV4-1 with TRBJ2-7; D is perhaps TRBD2 (5 bases). CDR3 size: 14 residues. Germline assignment: CDR1 MGHRA and CDR2 YSYEKL. The germline V and J ends were trimmed by 5 bases and 0 bases, with 11 bases remaining between them.

This chain uses TRBV7-2 with TRBJ1-4, with D uncertain. V lost 5 bases and J lost 0, with 10 bases in between. There are 15 residues in the CDR3. Germline V lookup: CDR1 SGHTA, CDR2 FQGNSA. The CDR3, as DNA: TGTGCCAGCAGCCGAAAGACTGCAACTAATGAAAAACTGTTTTTT. Translating gives CASSRKTATNEKLFF.

V gene TRBV12-3 or TRBV12-4 combines with J gene TRBJ2-1; D gene unclear. The CDR3 has 14 amino acids. The V end lost 0 bases, the J end lost 6 bases, and 9 bases lay between the germline ends. CDR3 residues: CASSLAAGPNEQFF. The DNA for the CDR3 is TGTGCCAGCAGTTTAGCAGCCGGGCCCAATGAGCAGTTCTTC.

V gene TRBV7-8 combines with J gene TRBJ2-1; possible D gene TRBD1, 5 bases. Per germline, CDR1 SGHVS and CDR2 FQNEAQ. Trimming cost V 5 bases and J 2 bases, with 10 bases left between them. The CDR3 totals 14 residues. Here the CDR3 DNA reads TGTGCCAGCAGCCCCGAGACAGCCTACAATGAGCAGTTCTTC. It translates to CASSPETAYNEQFF.

This clonotype has at least ten counts. J is TRBJ1-2 and V is TRBV9; TRBD1 matches at 8 bases. CDR1 and CDR2 (germline): SGDLS, YYNGEE. V dropped 0 bases and J dropped 6; count of bases not matched to a gene: 10. This CDR3 contains 16 residues. The CDR3 nucleotides are TGTGCCAGCAGCGTAGCTGACCCGGACAGGGCAAATGGCTACACCTTC. Protein sequence: CASSVADPDRANGYTF.

This chain connects TRBV7-2 to TRBJ2-1; D not resolved. The DNA end is more similar to TRBJ2-7, so the J call may be wrong. The CDR3 runs 16 residues. Germline CDR1 SGHTA, CDR2 FQGNSA. CDR3 loop: CASSLAAGAAYNEQYF. CDR3 nucleotide sequence: TGTGCCAGCAGCTTAGCGGCAGGCGCGGCCTACAATGAGCAGTACTTC.

CDR3 sequence (DNA): TGCGCCAGCAGCCCACACAACTATGGCTACACCTTC. Translated: CASSPHNYGYTF. This chain links TRBV5-1 with TRBJ1-2; D call uncertain. The CDR3 consists of 12 residues. Looked up from germline, CDR1 is SGHRS and CDR2 is YFSETQ. V was cut by 4 bases and J by 2 bases, with 6 bases left in between.

The chain is built from TRBV6-5 and TRBJ2-1; D is unclear. This CDR3 spans 17 amino acids. Germline V gives CDR1 MNHEY, CDR2 SVGAGI. V dropped 4 bases and J dropped 6 bases, with 22 bases sitting between them. CDR3 DNA: TGTGCCAGCAGTTCTGATCTTTGGGCCGCGAAGGGCAATGAGCAGTTCTTC. Its protein is CASSSDLWAAKGNEQFF.

This clonotype has more than one count but fewer than ten. This chain links TRBV6-5 with TRBJ2-1; TRBD1 matches at 11 bases. V lost 0 bases to trimming and J lost 0 bases; unmatched junction nucleotides: 4. The CDR3 has 18 amino acids. Germline CDR1 reads MNHEY; CDR2 reads SVGAGI. This chain's CDR3 is CASSYSGTGGSSYNEQFF. CDR3 nucleotide sequence: TGTGCCAGCAGTTACTCGGGGACAGGGGGTAGCTCCTACAATGAGCAGTTCTTC.

V is TRBV5-1 and J is TRBJ2-7; no clear D. The J call may be mistaken, given a closer DNA end match to TRBJ2-5. The CDR3 totals 11 residues. From germline, CDR1 is SGHRS and CDR2 YFSETQ. The CDR3: CASMFAETQYF. CDR3 bases: TGCGCCAGCATGTTCGCCGAGACCCAGTACTTC.

Points on this clonotype: The junction departs from germline at one end; a sequencing error may be responsible. The rearrangement joins TRBV6-1 to TRBJ2-4; 7 nucleotides agree with TRBD1. The DNA end is more similar to TRBJ2-5, so the J call may be wrong. Germline V gene sequence: CDR1 MNHNS, CDR2 SASEGT. The CDR3 covers 14 residues. The CDR3 DNA follows: TGTGCCAGCACTTATTCGGGACAGCAAGGGACCCAGTACTTC. Translating gives CASTYSGQQGTQYF.

The sample holds a few counts of this clonotype. The chain carries TRBV4-2 and TRBJ1-4; 12 bases fit TRBD1. The length of the CDR3 is 17 residues. V shed 3 bases, J shed 8 bases, and the junction held 10 bases outside the gene matches. Germline V lookup: CDR1 LGHNA, CDR2 YNFKEQ. The CDR3 DNA is TGTGCCAGCAGCCAGCCCGGGACAGGGGGCCCTCGGGAAAAACTGTTTTTT. Its translation: CASSQPGTGGPREKLFF.

The sample holds a few counts of this clonotype. This chain links TRBV2 with TRBJ2-1; D possibly corresponds to TRBD2 (5 bases). CDR3 size: 13 residues. Germline lookup yields CDR1 SNHLY and CDR2 FYNNEI. Trimming stripped 4 bases from V and 2 bases from J, with 6 bases between. The CDR3 bases are TGTGCCAGCAGTGCCGGGACCTACAATGAGCAGTTCTTC. It yields the protein CASSAGTYNEQFF.

In this sample, this clonotype turned up a few times. The rearrangement uses TRBV20-1 and TRBJ2-4, with 10 positions matching TRBD2. The closer fit of TRBJ2-7 to the DNA end suggests the J call may be wrong. Germline loops: CDR1 DFQATT, CDR2 SNEGSKA (reference sequence). This CDR3 is 13 amino acids long. CDR3 loop: CSALSGGAYEQYF. The CDR3 DNA reads TGCAGTGCTTTAAGCGGGGGGGCTTACGAGCAGTACTTC.

The chain employs TRBV6-1 and TRBJ2-1; possibly TRBD2 for D (7 bases). Germline values: CDR1 MNHNS, CDR2 SASEGT. The CDR3 runs 12 residues. V lost 6 bases, J lost 9 bases, and 12 bases lay in between. CDR3 DNA sequence: TGTGCCAGCAGCGGGGGAGGGGGTGAGCAGTTCTTC. Encoded protein: CASSGGGGEQFF.

Concerning this clonotype itself: At one end the junction does not follow the germline gene, possibly because of a read error. The rearrangement links TRBV20-1 to TRBJ1-1; tentatively, D is TRBD1 (6 bases). The CDR3 length is 15 residues. CDR1 is DFQATT and CDR2 is SNEGSKA in the germline V gene (reference sequence). The DNA of the CDR3 is TGCGGTGCTAGATCTTTCACGGCGGGGGGCTCGGAAGCTTTCTTT. Amino acids: CGARSFTAGGSEAFF.

The rearrangement uses TRBV2 and TRBJ1-2; no definite D call. The CDR3 sequence is 12 residues long. V was shortened by 2 bases and J by 2 bases, with 3 bases between the two germline ends. The V gene's germline CDR1 is SNHLY and CDR2 FYNNEI. The CDR3 DNA reads TGTGCCAGCAGTGAAACGAACTATGGCTACACCTTC. This sequence encodes CASSETNYGYTF.

This clonotype has a handful of counts. The V gene is TRBV12-3 or TRBV12-4, the J gene TRBJ1-1; D call uncertain. Trimming stripped 6 bases from V and 1 base from J, with 12 bases between. The CDR3 is 14 amino acids. The CDR3 loop reads CASRYSAANTEAFF. CDR3 in DNA: TGTGCCAGCAGATACTCGGCCGCGAACACTGAAGCTTTCTTT.

This clonotype has more than one count but fewer than ten. The rearrangement links TRBV4-1 to TRBJ2-6; tentative D call: TRBD1 (6 bases). The CDR3 totals 16 residues. Trimming pared 4 bases from V and 2 bases from J, leaving 12 bases between. Germline CDR1 is MGHRA and CDR2 is YSYEKL. For the CDR3, the DNA is TGCGCCAGCAGCCCCTATACAGGGCCTGGGGCCAACGTCCTGACTTTC. It codes for CASSPYTGPGANVLTF.

This clonotype has only one observation. V gene TRBV21-1 combines with J gene TRBJ2-5; the table assigns TRBD2, which was not confirmed against the DNA. The J call may be faulty, since TRBJ2-7 better matches the DNA end. TRBV21-1 has pseudogene status. The CDR3 consists of 14 residues. The CDR3 spells CASSNKDRSYEQYF. The CDR3 nucleotides are TGTGCCAGCAGCAATAAGGACCGCTCCTACGAGCAGTACTTC.

The chain carries TRBV6-1 and TRBJ2-3; TRBD2 aligns across 9 bases. CDR1 and CDR2 from the germline V gene are MNHNS and SASEGT. The CDR3 covers 13 residues. With 6 bases clipped from V and 4 bases from J, the junction kept 2 bases outside the gene matches. The CDR3 reads CASSRLAADTQYF. The DNA of the CDR3 is TGTGCCAGCAGCCGACTAGCGGCAGATACGCAGTATTTT.